Here is one TCR beta chain with its context. These data originate in a study of blood T cell repertoires in COVID-19. Study-level information: Specimens from acute and convalescent COVID-19 originated in the United States, Italy and Spain.

This CDR3 is 18 amino acids long. V lost 8 bases, J lost 7 bases, and 21 bases stayed unmatched. In germline, CDR1 is SGHAT, CDR2 FQNNGV. Assay used: immunoSEQ multiplex PCR; TCRdb lists only in-frame clones, some missing. This sample has 150,000 or so clones, with around 91% found just once. This rearrangement joins TRBV11-2 to TRBJ2-1, with 9 bases fitting TRBD2. The receptor comes from a woman between 40 and 50 years old with acute or convalescent COVID-19. Sequenced: peripheral blood. The CDR3 spells CASDAGFGRGGFGNEQFF. In nucleotides, the CDR3 is TGTGCCAGCGACGCTGGTTTCGGGCGGGGGGGTTTTGGGAATGAGCAGTTCTTC.